This T cell receptor (beta chain) was documented in a study of PD-L1 blockade in urothelial cancer (dated by TCRdb to 2017 to 2019). Regarding the research as a whole: Every patient began therapy at some point between 2013 and 2015 and was given atezolizumab 1,200 mg intravenously every 3 weeks. Durable clinical benefit meant progression-free survival longer than 6 months, and TCR features were also tested against progression-free and overall survival. Pretreatment tumor samples, along with matched peripheral blood collected serially before and after atezolizumab treatment, underwent TCR sequencing. Patients had an ECOG performance status of 0 or 1 and had received between 0 and 3 prior chemotherapy regimens. Blood samples gave median yields of approximately 130,000 T cells and 65,000 to 85,000 unique TCRs, along with a median clonality of roughly 0.08. Blood samples were analyzed at two time points: 3 weeks after treatment start (second dose) and 6 weeks after treatment start. In the same patients, whole exome sequencing and RNA sequencing of pretreatment tumors were performed in addition to TCR sequencing. About 10 patients reached durable clinical benefit, while about 20 patients did not. About 90% of the 29 patients were identified as males with urothelial cancer of bladder origin, and a prior smoking history was reported by 18 of 29 patients. The study was an exploratory multi-omic analysis of somatic, immune and clinical correlates of response to PD-L1 blockade with atezolizumab in urothelial cancer. Under 30 patients had pretreatment blood TCR-seq, roughly 24 had at least one posttreatment blood collection, and roughly 24 had tumor TCR-seq. The investigation overall reported the following: Among patients with durable benefit, tumor-associated TCR clones showed greater expansion in peripheral blood 3 weeks after treatment started (n ≈ 20, p = 0.022). Because the sample size was small (n ≈ 29) and many exploratory analyses were performed, the results are intended to be hypothesis-generating. Improved progression-free and overall survival was found to be associated with pretreatment peripheral blood TCR clonality below the median.

Per the germline V gene (reference sequence), GTSNPN is the CDR1 and SVGIG is the CDR2. V lost 7 bases and J lost 8 bases, and the count of bases not matched to a germline gene is 11. From the cysteine through the phenylalanine, the CDR3 covers 14 amino acids. Kept here is only the CDR3 DNA, which spans 42 bases and is read in frame from base 1. This clone was seen just once. Its binding antigen is unknown. No per-base quality is available; no much larger clone lies one base away. Synthetic TCR analog templates were spiked into each PCR to estimate absolute template abundance from read counts. The immunoSEQ assay used bias-controlled V and J gene primers to amplify TCRbeta CDR3 regions from genomic DNA. Sequencing of rearranged TCRbeta segments was done at approximately 20X coverage. The authors processed their data as follows. Clustering was used to correct sequencing errors, and CDR3s were annotated against IMGT so that V, D and J genes could be assigned. Downstream analyses used only productive TCRbeta rearrangements, leaving out any out-of-frame or stop-codon sequences. To compute clonality, Shannon entropy was normalized by the log of the number of unique productive sequences and then subtracted from one. Fisher's exact test with Benjamini-Hochberg correction, using a cutoff of adjusted p below 0.01, was how clones that differed between time points or between blood and tumor were identified. TCRdb retrieved this table from immuneACCESS and kept in-frame rearrangements only. Not all clones are present; in checked studies, unresolved V genes account for under half, and no reason is known for the remainder. The V and J calls and the clone size are those of that table, but D and trimming were determined from the DNA. The table for this sample lists 80,000 to 130,000 clones; 90% to 95% of them were counted only once. The ten largest make up approximately 1% of the sample.

A total of about 31 patients with locally advanced or metastatic urothelial carcinoma, treated at Memorial Sloan Kettering on a trial protocol, made up the cohort. Peripheral blood mononuclear cells were collected from each patient pretreatment and during treatment, giving between 1 and 8 total time points per patient. The Qiagen DNeasy Blood extraction kit was used to purify genomic DNA from total PBMCs and tumor samples. PBMCs were collected pretreatment and during treatment and were isolated and stored as previously described. The receptor's source is a woman over 75 with urothelial cancer. The chain is encoded by TRBV30 joined to TRBJ1-6; 7 of the junction bases match TRBD1. Here the sequenced sample was PBMCs, taken around atezolizumab (anti-PD-L1) treatment. DNA sequence: TGTGCCTCACTAACTGGACAGGTTGATTCACCCCTCCACTTT. Its product reads: CASLTGQVDSPLHF.